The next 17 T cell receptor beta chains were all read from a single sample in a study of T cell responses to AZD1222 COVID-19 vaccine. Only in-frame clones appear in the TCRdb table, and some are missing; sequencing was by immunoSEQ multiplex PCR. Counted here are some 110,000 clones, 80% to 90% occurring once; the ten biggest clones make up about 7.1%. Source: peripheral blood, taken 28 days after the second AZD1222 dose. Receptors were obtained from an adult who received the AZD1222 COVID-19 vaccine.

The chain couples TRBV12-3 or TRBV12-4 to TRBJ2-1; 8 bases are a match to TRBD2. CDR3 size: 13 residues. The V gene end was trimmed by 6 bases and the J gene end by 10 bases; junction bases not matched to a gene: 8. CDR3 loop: CASRKTSGWEQFF. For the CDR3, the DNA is TGTGCCAGCAGGAAAACTAGCGGTTGGGAGCAGTTCTTC.

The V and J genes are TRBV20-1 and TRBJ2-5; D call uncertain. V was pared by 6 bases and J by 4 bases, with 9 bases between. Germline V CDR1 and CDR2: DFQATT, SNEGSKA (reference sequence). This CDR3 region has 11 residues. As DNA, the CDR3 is TGCAGTGCCCAGAACCCAGAGACCCAGTACTTC. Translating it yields CSAQNPETQYF.

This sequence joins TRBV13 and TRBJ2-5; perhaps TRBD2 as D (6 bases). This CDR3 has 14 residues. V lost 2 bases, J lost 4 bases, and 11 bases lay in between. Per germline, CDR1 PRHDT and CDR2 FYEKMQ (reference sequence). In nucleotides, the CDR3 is TGTGCCAGCAGCTTATACCAGGGAGGAGAGACCCAGTACTTC. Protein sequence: CASSLYQGGETQYF.

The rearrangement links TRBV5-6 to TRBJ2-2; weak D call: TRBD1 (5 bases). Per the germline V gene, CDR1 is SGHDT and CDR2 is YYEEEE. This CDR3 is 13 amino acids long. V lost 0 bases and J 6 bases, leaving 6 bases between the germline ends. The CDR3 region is CASSLEGAGELFF. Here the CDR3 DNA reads TGTGCCAGCAGCTTGGAAGGGGCCGGGGAGCTGTTTTTT.

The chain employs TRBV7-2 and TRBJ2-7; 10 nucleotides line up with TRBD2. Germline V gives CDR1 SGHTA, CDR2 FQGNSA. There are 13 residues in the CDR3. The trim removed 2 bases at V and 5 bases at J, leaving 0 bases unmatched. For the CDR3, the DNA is TGTGCCAGCAGCTTACTAGCGGGAGACGAGCAGTACTTC. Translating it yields CASSLLAGDEQYF.

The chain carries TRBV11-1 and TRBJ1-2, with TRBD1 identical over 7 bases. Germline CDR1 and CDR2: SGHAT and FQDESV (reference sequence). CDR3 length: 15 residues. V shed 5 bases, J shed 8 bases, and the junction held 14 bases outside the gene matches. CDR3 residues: CASSPGDRVYGGYTF. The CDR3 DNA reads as TGTGCCAGCAGCCCAGGAGACAGGGTCTATGGCGGCTACACCTTC. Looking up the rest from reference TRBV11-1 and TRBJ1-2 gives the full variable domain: EAEVAQSPRYKITEKSQAVAFWCDPISGHATLYWYRQILGQGPELLVQFQDESVVDDSQLPKDRFSAERLKGVDSTLKIQPAELGDSAMYLCASSPGDRVYGGYTFGSGTRLTVV.

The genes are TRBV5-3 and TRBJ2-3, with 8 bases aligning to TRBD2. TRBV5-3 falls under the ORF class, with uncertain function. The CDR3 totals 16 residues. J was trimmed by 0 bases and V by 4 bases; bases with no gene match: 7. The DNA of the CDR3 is TGTGCCAGAAGCGCTACCGGGACTAGGAGCACAGATACGCAGTATTTT. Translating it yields CARSATGTRSTDTQYF.

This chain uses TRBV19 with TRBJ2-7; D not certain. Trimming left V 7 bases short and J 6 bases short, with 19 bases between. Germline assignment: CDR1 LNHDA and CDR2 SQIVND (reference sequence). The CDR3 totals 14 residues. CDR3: CASKQVGFRCEQYF. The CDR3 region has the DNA TGTGCCAGTAAACAAGTTGGGTTTAGATGCGAGCAGTACTTC.

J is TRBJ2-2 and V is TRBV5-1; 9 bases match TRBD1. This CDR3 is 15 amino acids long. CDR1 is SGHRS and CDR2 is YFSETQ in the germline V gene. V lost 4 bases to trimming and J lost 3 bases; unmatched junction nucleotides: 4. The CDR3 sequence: CASSRGQGDTGELFF. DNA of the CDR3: TGCGCCAGCAGCCGGGGACAGGGTGACACCGGGGAGCTGTTTTTT.

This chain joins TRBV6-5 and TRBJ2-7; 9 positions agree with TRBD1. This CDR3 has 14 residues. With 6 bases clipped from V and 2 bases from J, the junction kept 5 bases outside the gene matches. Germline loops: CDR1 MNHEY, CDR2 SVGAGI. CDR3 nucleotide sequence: TGTGCCAGCAGGGGACAGGGAGGAACCTACGAGCAGTACTTC. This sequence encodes CASRGQGGTYEQYF.

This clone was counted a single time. The DNA of the CDR3 is TGCAGCGTTGGGGGGTCTGAAGCTTTCTTT. It specifies CSVGGSEAFF. The chain uses TRBV29-1 and TRBJ1-1, with a weak D call TRBD1 (5 bases). The CDR3 totals 10 residues. Deletions cut 4 bases from V and 6 bases from J, with 6 bases between. The germline CDR1 and CDR2 sequences are SQVTM and ANQGSEA. Variable domain in full (rest from reference TRBV29-1 and TRBJ1-1): SAVISQKPSRDICQRGTSLTIQCQVDSQVTMMFWYRQQPGQSLTLIATANQGSEATYESGFVIDKFPISRPNLTFSTLTVSNMSPEDSSIYLCSVGGSEAFFGQGTRLTVV.

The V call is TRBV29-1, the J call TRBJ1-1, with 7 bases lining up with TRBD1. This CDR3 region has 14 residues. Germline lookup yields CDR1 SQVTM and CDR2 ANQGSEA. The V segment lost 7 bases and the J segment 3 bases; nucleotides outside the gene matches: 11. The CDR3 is CSAQTGRGYTEAFF. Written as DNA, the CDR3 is TGCAGCGCTCAGACAGGGCGGGGGTACACTGAAGCTTTCTTT.

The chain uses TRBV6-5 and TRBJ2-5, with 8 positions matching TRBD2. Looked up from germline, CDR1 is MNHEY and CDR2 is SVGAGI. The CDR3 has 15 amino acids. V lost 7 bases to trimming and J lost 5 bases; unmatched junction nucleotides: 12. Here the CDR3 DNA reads TGTGCCAGCACCCAGAGAGCGGGGGAGGGTGAGACCCAGTACTTC. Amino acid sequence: CASTQRAGEGETQYF.

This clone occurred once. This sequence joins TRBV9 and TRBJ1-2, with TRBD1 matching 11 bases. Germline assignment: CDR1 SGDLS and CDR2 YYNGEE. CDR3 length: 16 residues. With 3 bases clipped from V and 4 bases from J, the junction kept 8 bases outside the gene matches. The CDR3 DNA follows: TGTGCCAGCAGCGGTCGGACAGGGGGCCCCTCCTATGGCTACACCTTC. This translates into CASSGRTGGPSYGYTF.

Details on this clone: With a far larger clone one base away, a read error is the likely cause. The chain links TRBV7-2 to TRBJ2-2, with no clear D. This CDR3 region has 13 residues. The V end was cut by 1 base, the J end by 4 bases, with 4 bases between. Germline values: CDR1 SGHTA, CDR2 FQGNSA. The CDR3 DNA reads TGTGCCAGCAGCTTAGTCAGCACCGGGGAGCTGTTTTTT. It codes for CASSLVSTGELFF.

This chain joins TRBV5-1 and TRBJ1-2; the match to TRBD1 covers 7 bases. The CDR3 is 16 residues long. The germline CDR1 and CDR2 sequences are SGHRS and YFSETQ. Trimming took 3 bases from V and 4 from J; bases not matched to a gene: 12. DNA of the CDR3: TGCGCCAGCAGCTCAGGGACAGTCGGGGTCCCCTATGGCTACACCTTC. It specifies CASSSGTVGVPYGYTF.

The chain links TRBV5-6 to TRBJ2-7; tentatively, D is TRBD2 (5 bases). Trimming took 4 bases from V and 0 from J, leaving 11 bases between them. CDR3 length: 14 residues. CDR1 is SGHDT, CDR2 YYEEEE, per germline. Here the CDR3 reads CASSPGLGSYEQYF. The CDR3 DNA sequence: TGTGCCAGCAGCCCAGGACTGGGCTCCTACGAGCAGTACTTC.